Sequencing of this TCR beta chain was carried out in a study of T-cell reconstitution after alpha-beta-depleted transplantation in children. This clonotype was detected many times. Its target is not known. Study results and caveats: By about two months after transplant, alpha-beta T cells reportedly arose from several hundred graft clones that had expanded. Surviving recipient T cells and thymic progenitors produced the high day-60 TCRbeta diversity seen in some patients. Hyperexpanded clones declined; after one year, newly produced T cells mostly supplied diversity.

Unique molecular identifiers were used in preparing the TCRbeta library. TCRdb passed the PCR reads through MiXCR, listing each CDR3 protein once. The sample lists about 300,000 distinct CDR3 sequences, around 7.1% occurring once. The CDR3 is made up of 16 amino acids. Germline V gene data show CDR1 as DFQATT and CDR2 as SNEGSKA (reference sequence). V was pared by 7 bases and J by 0 bases, with 11 bases of the junction left unmatched. The sequenced sample was peripheral blood, obtained 360 days after TCRalphabeta/CD19-depleted stem cell transplant. The TCR sequence derives from a female patient between 2 and 15 years old who had a stem cell transplant for Fanconi anemia, so the T cells may come from the graft donor. This chain links TRBV20-1 with TRBJ2-1, with 8 bases identical to TRBD1. The CDR3 DNA reads as TGCAGTGGTTGGGCAGGGGGCTACCGCTCCTACAATGAGCAGTTCTTC. Translation: CSGWAGGYRSYNEQFF.